This T cell receptor (beta chain) was documented in a study of T cells in Graves' hyperthyroidism and ophthalmopathy. The V and J ends lost 1 base and 4 bases respectively, with 16 bases between them. The germline V gene has CDR1 LNHNV and CDR2 YYDKDF (reference sequence). CDR3 length: 16 residues. TCR beta CDR3 regions were amplified from RNA transcripts. The TCR CDR3 was amplified in a first-round RT-PCR using the HTBI primer set. MiXCR, run by TCRdb on the multiplex PCR reads, gives a single entry per CDR3 protein. The sample holds about 500,000 distinct CDR3 sequences; roughly 45% are singletons and the top ten take about two fifths.

The rearrangement joins TRBV15 to TRBJ1-1; D call uncertain. The specimen sequenced was peripheral blood or thyroid tissue (not recorded which). The receptor's source is an adult woman with Graves' disease, either hyperthyroidism or ophthalmopathy (not recorded which). For the CDR3, the DNA is TGTGCCACCAGCAGAGCCCCGGGAGCATGGGCCACTGAAGCTTTCTTT. It translates to CATSRAPGAWATEAFF.